The 21 T cell receptor beta chains below come from one sample, sequenced in a study of cytomegalovirus exposure and HLA in healthy donors. Primers for the PCR totalled 60 Vbeta and 13 Jbeta. TCRdb's copy holds only in-frame clones and misses some; the assay was immunoSEQ multiplex PCR. The data contain some 85,000 clones, under 80% of them seen just once; the ten biggest clones take up approximately 6%. Material for sequencing was PBMCs. The source of these receptors is a young man in good health and CMV-seropositive.

The rearrangement links TRBV6-5 to TRBJ2-2; possibly TRBD1 for D (6 bases). This CDR3 has 14 residues. Trimming stripped 2 bases from V and 8 bases from J, with 12 bases between. Germline CDR1 reads MNHEY; CDR2 reads SVGAGI. CDR3 in amino acids: CASSYGIGTGELFF. The CDR3 DNA sequence: TGTGCCAGCAGTTACGGTATCGGGACAGGGGAGCTGTTTTTT.

The J gene is TRBJ1-1, the V gene TRBV20-1, with D unclear. Germline values: CDR1 DFQATT, CDR2 SNEGSKA (reference sequence). Trimming took off 2 bases at V and 5 bases at J, with 6 bases between the two ends. The CDR3 covers 11 residues. The CDR3 protein is CSARPPTEAFF. CDR3 nucleotide sequence: TGCAGTGCTAGACCCCCGACTGAAGCTTTCTTT.

The chain combines TRBV5-1 with TRBJ1-1, with a weak D call TRBD1 (6 bases). CDR3 size: 15 residues. Trimming removed 4 bases at V and 13 bases at J, with 26 bases between. The V gene's germline CDR1 is SGHRS and CDR2 YFSETQ. The CDR3 sequence is CASSPGLLGQSKVFF. In DNA, the CDR3 is TGCGCCAGCAGCCCCGGGCTATTAGGACAGAGTAAAGTTTTCTTT.

The V gene is TRBV4-2, the J gene TRBJ2-1; D perhaps matches TRBD2 (5 bases). This CDR3 is 17 amino acids long. Trimming left V 0 bases short and J 0 bases short, with 12 bases between. Germline lookup yields CDR1 LGHNA and CDR2 YNFKEQ. CDR3: CASSQEEGVSSYNEQFF. The CDR3 DNA follows: TGTGCCAGCAGCCAAGAAGAGGGCGTTAGCTCCTACAATGAGCAGTTCTTC.

The chain joins TRBV28 to TRBJ2-7; D possibly corresponds to TRBD1 (6 bases). Deletions cut 6 bases from V and 3 bases from J, with 12 bases between. The germline V gene encodes CDR1 MDHEN and CDR2 SYDVKM. The length of the CDR3 is 13 residues. The DNA of the CDR3 is TGTGCCAGCAGATGGACAGTCAACTACGAGCAGTACTTC. Protein: CASRWTVNYEQYF.

The V call is TRBV4-1, the J call TRBJ1-1; possibly TRBD1 for D (5 bases). The germline CDR1 and CDR2 sequences are MGHRA and YSYEKL. CDR3 size: 16 residues. The V and J ends lost 4 bases and 0 bases respectively, with 15 bases between them. The CDR3 protein is CASSPSGGRMNTEAFF. The CDR3 DNA sequence: TGCGCCAGCAGCCCCTCGGGGGGGAGAATGAACACTGAAGCTTTCTTT.

The V gene is TRBV27, the J gene TRBJ1-5, with D perhaps matching TRBD1 (6 bases). Trimming removed 5 bases at V and 0 bases at J, with 8 bases between. This CDR3 is built from 14 residues. From germline, CDR1 is MNHEY and CDR2 SMNVEV (reference sequence). The chain's CDR3 is CASSRTDSNQPQHF. The CDR3 DNA is TGTGCCAGCAGTCGGACAGATAGCAATCAGCCCCAGCATTTT.

V gene TRBV6-6 combines with J gene TRBJ1-1; the match to TRBD1 covers 8 bases. Germline assignment: CDR1 MNHNY and CDR2 SVGAGI (reference sequence). V was clipped by 5 bases and J by 10 bases; unmatched bases: 9. There are 13 residues in the CDR3. CDR3 nucleotide sequence: TGTGCCAGCAGTGGACAGGGCGTATCAGTAGCTTTCTTT. This codes for CASSGQGVSVAFF.

The chain recombines TRBV19 with TRBJ2-1, with TRBD2 as a possible D gene (5 bases). This CDR3 is built from 12 residues. The germline CDR1 and CDR2 sequences are LNHDA and SQIVND (reference sequence). V was clipped by 5 bases and J by 7 bases, with 9 bases between them. The CDR3, as DNA: TGTGCCAGTAGTGTAAGCGGAAATGAGCAGTTCTTC. This encodes CASSVSGNEQFF.

The chain carries TRBV29-1 and TRBJ2-7; a possible D gene is TRBD2 (5 bases). Germline V CDR1 and CDR2: SQVTM, ANQGSEA. The V end was cut by 1 base, the J end by 5 bases, with 9 bases between. The CDR3 runs to 12 residues. This CDR3 is CSVEGPGNEQYF. The CDR3 DNA reads TGCAGCGTTGAAGGGCCGGGGAACGAGCAGTACTTC.

This clone was observed a handful of times. V is TRBV12-5 and J is TRBJ1-5; D remains unclear. This CDR3 is 13 amino acids long. V lost 6 bases and J 4 bases, leaving 10 bases between the germline ends. The germline V gene has CDR1 LGHNT and CDR2 FRNRAP. This chain's CDR3 is CASGHDTNQPQHF. In nucleotides, the CDR3 is TGTGCTAGTGGCCATGACACTAATCAGCCCCAGCATTTT.

V gene TRBV4-1 combines with J gene TRBJ1-5, with D possibly matching TRBD1 (6 bases). The CDR3 length is 14 residues. Germline V gene sequence: CDR1 MGHRA, CDR2 YSYEKL. V lost 3 bases and J lost 7, with 13 bases in between. Here the CDR3 DNA reads TGCGCCAGCAGCCAGAGGGAGGGGGAGCAGCCCCAGCATTTT. Translation gives CASSQREGEQPQHF.

This clone was recorded once. The genes are TRBV5-4 and TRBJ2-7; tentative D call: TRBD2 (6 bases). This CDR3 region has 14 residues. Germline CDR1 SGHNT, CDR2 YYREEE (reference sequence). The V and J ends lost 4 bases and 3 bases respectively, with 14 bases between them. The DNA for the CDR3 is TGTGCCAGCAGCCGCGGGACTTCCCTCTACGAGCAGTACTTC. It is translated as CASSRGTSLYEQYF.

The chain employs TRBV18 and TRBJ2-5, with TRBD1 as a possible D gene (5 bases). Germline V gene sequence: CDR1 KGHSH, CDR2 LQKENI. The CDR3 runs to 14 residues. The V end lost 3 bases, the J end lost 4 bases, and 12 bases lay between the germline ends. The CDR3 DNA sequence: TGTGCCAGCTCACCGCCGGATGGGGCAGAGACCCAGTACTTC. It is translated as CASSPPDGAETQYF.

The gene calls are TRBV4-1 and TRBJ1-2; D gene ambiguous. The germline gives CDR1 MGHRA, CDR2 YSYEKL. This CDR3 has 13 residues. V was trimmed by 4 bases and J by 4 bases, leaving 10 bases between them. CDR3 nucleotides: TGCGCCAGCAGCCCCCCGGCGGGCTATGGCTACACCTTC. It yields the protein CASSPPAGYGYTF.

J is TRBJ2-5 and V is TRBV10-3, with D perhaps TRBD2 (6 bases). Germline CDR1 and CDR2: ENHRY and SYGVKD. The CDR3 is 13 residues long. Trimming shortened V by 9 bases and J by 2 bases, and 13 bases separated the two germline ends. CDR3 coding DNA: TGTGCCATGCGGAGGGACCAACAAGAGACCCAGTACTTC. Amino acid sequence: CAMRRDQQETQYF.

The rearrangement uses TRBV7-9 and TRBJ1-4; 10 positions agree with TRBD1. Germline lookup yields CDR1 SEHNR and CDR2 FQNEAQ (reference sequence). V lost 2 bases and J lost 7; bases outside the gene matches: 7. The CDR3 is made up of 16 amino acids. The CDR3 DNA sequence: TGTGCCAGCAGCTTACTACTGACAGGGGGCCCTGAAAAACTGTTTTTT. This codes for CASSLLLTGGPEKLFF.

The chain's CDR3 is CASTVDRDSRQETQYF. The CDR3 DNA follows: TGTGCCAGCACCGTCGACCGGGACTCAAGGCAAGAGACCCAGTACTTC. The chain employs TRBV7-6 and TRBJ2-5, with a tentative D call TRBD2 (6 bases). The CDR3 runs to 16 residues. CDR1 is SGHVS and CDR2 is FNYEAQ in the germline V gene. The ends were cut back, 7 bases at V and 2 bases at J, with 20 bases in the middle.

This chain links TRBV7-3 with TRBJ2-7; perhaps TRBD1 as D (6 bases). The germline V gene encodes CDR1 SGHTA and CDR2 FQGTGA. The CDR3 has 13 amino acids. Trimming removed 5 bases from V and 3 bases from J, with 11 bases in between. CDR3 DNA: TGTGCCAGCAGCCGTACAGGGAACTACGAGCAGTACTTC. Protein sequence: CASSRTGNYEQYF.

The chain uses TRBV7-9 and TRBJ2-1, with D perhaps matching TRBD2 (5 bases). Germline V lookup: CDR1 SEHNR, CDR2 FQNEAQ (reference sequence). V lost 5 bases, J lost 4 bases, and 15 bases lay in between. The CDR3 runs 15 residues. Here the CDR3 reads CASSAVRGRYNEQFF. CDR3 nucleotide sequence: TGTGCCAGCAGCGCGGTCCGCGGGCGATACAATGAGCAGTTCTTC.

The chain is built from TRBV25-1 and TRBJ1-4; TRBD1 matches 8 bases. The CDR3 spans 14 residues. CDR1 is MGHDK and CDR2 is SYGVNS in the germline V gene. V lost 4 bases and J lost 7; bases outside the gene matches: 5. CDR3 nucleotides: TGTGCCAGCAGTGCGACAGGGGAGTCTGAAAAACTGTTTTTT. It is translated as CASSATGESEKLFF.